This TCR beta chain was documented in a study of identical twins. Trimming left V 0 bases short and J 5 bases short, with 11 bases between. The CDR3 loop spans 15 amino acids. From germline, CDR1 is WSHSY and CDR2 SAAADI. MiXCR, run by TCRdb on the 5' RACE reads, gives a single entry per CDR3 protein. The sample contains roughly 250,000 distinct CDR3 sequences, 5.5% to 7% of which appear only once. This clonotype occurred many times. The sample also formed part of further work on yellow fever vaccine responses in identical twins.

This TCR was sampled from a woman between 18 and 29 years old in good health. The sample was memory (CD45RO+) T cells sorted from blood. The chain recombines TRBV10-2 with TRBJ1-5; maybe TRBD1 (5 bases). CDR3 sequence reads: CASSESFRGHQPQHF. CDR3 in DNA: TGCGCCAGCAGTGAGTCCTTTAGGGGTCATCAGCCCCAGCATTTT.